A selection of T cell receptor beta chains follows, all from one sample in a study of CD8 T cells in ankylosing spondylitis. TCRdb recomputed calls from the 5' RACE reads with MiXCR, one row per CDR3 protein. This sample has around 180,000 distinct CDR3 sequences, with roughly 13% found just once. Specimen: blood, either unsorted or a sorted T cell fraction (not recorded which). These receptors were obtained from a female donor with ankylosing spondylitis or in good health (not recorded which). Each CDR3 is given with its conserved first and last residue. The order of the fields is J gene, V gene, clone size, D gene, CDR3 protein, CDR3 DNA. The D gene is left open where the match is weak. Clone size appears in some rows only: once, few, many, or a class for an expanded clone.

TRBJ2-2,TRBV20-1,many,TRBD2,CSARVSGSFGGELFF,TGCAGTGCTAGAGTGAGCGGGAGCTTCGGCGGGGAGCTGTTTTTT
TRBJ2-1,TRBV21-1,many,NA,CASSPCRALNEQFF,TGTGCCAGCAGCCCCTGCCGGGCCCTCAATGAGCAGTTCTTC
TRBJ2-5,TRBV5-1,NA,NA,CASSFRFQETQYF,TGCGCCAGCAGCTTCCGGTTCCAAGAGACCCAGTACTTC
TRBJ2-7,TRBV5-1,many,NA,CASSPGRLSYEQYF,TGCGCCAGCAGCCCAGGGAGGCTCTCCTACGAGCAGTACTTC
TRBJ2-7,TRBV20-1,NA,NA,CSARVLGPASYEQYF,TGCAGTGCTAGAGTCCTTGGACCTGCCTCCTACGAGCAGTACTTC
TRBJ2-1,TRBV5-6,many,TRBD2,CASSPWMREGHEQFF,TGTGCCAGCAGCCCCTGGATGCGGGAGGGCCATGAGCAGTTCTTC
TRBJ2-3,TRBV5-1,many,NA,CASSTTGSAPDTQYF,TGCGCCAGCAGCACCACAGGGTCCGCACCAGATACGCAGTATTTT
TRBJ2-7,TRBV7-2,many,NA,CASSFFGTGDWGGEQYF,TGTGCCAGCAGCTTCTTCGGGACAGGCGACTGGGGAGGGGAGCAGTACTTC
TRBJ2-5,TRBV20-1,many,NA,CSARGLAVQETQYF,TGCAGTGCCAGAGGTCTAGCAGTCCAAGAGACCCAGTACTTC
TRBJ2-1,TRBV19,once,NA,CASTDHEPPYNEQFF,TGTGCCAGTACGGACCACGAGCCACCGTACAATGAGCAGTTCTTC
TRBJ2-5,TRBV6-2/TRBV6-3,few,NA,CASSHIAVRATQYF,TGTGCCAGCAGCCACATAGCGGTTCGGGCGACCCAGTACTTC
TRBJ1-1,TRBV6-1,many,NA,CASSDPQGRDEAFF,TGTGCCAGCAGTGACCCTCAAGGGCGCGATGAAGCTTTCTTT
TRBJ1-1,TRBV6-2/TRBV6-3,many,NA,CASSFPQGGVNTEAFF,TGTGCCAGCAGTTTCCCACAGGGAGGGGTGAACACTGAAGCTTTCTTT
TRBJ2-2,TRBV10-3,many,TRBD1,CAISEATGGTGELFF,TGTGCCATCAGTGAGGCTACAGGGGGCACCGGGGAGCTGTTTTTT
TRBJ2-1,TRBV29-1,many,NA,CSVRVNSYNEQFF,TGCAGCGTTCGAGTAAACTCCTACAATGAGCAGTTCTTC
TRBJ2-7,TRBV3-1,few,NA,CASSQDWSRYEQYF,TGTGCCAGCAGCCAAGATTGGAGCAGATACGAGCAGTACTTC
TRBJ1-5,TRBV30,many,TRBD1,CAWSREQGGNQPQHF,TGTGCCTGGAGCAGGGAACAGGGGGGCAATCAGCCCCAGCATTTT
TRBJ2-1,TRBV6-2/TRBV6-3,many,TRBD1,CATVRDSTYNEQFF,TGTGCCACCGTTAGGGACAGCACCTACAATGAGCAGTTCTTC
TRBJ2-5,TRBV28,few,TRBD2,CASSKGLAERQETQYF,TGTGCCAGCAGTAAGGGACTAGCGGAGCGCCAAGAGACCCAGTACTTC
TRBJ2-7,TRBV4-3,few,TRBD1,CASSRDSLSYEQYF,TGCGCCAGCAGCCGGGACAGCTTATCCTACGAGCAGTACTTC
TRBJ2-4,TRBV18,NA,NA,CASPPSQENIQYF,TGTGCCAGCCCACCCTCGCAGGAAAACATTCAGTACTTC
TRBJ2-4,TRBV12-3/TRBV12-4,many,NA,CASSLKGFQYF,TGTGCCAGCAGTTTGAAAGGTTTTCAGTACTTC
TRBJ2-7,TRBV5-1,NA,NA,CASSLVSGPYEQYF,TGCGCCAGCAGCTTGGTGTCGGGACCCTACGAGCAGTACTTC
TRBJ2-7,TRBV3-1,NA,TRBD1,CASSNPNRDRAPRTYEQYF,TGTGCCAGCAGTAACCCTAACCGGGACAGGGCACCCCGAACCTACGAGCAGTACTTC
TRBJ2-1,TRBV27,many,NA,CASSLSWGRGNEQFF,TGTGCCAGCAGTTTATCGTGGGGCAGGGGAAATGAGCAGTTCTTC
TRBJ2-7,TRBV20-1,NA,TRBD1,CSASLGQRNYEQYF,TGCAGTGCAAGCCTGGGACAGCGGAACTACGAGCAGTACTTC
TRBJ2-7,TRBV3-1,many,TRBD1,CASSQEGTGVLYF,TGTGCCAGCAGCCAAGAGGGGACAGGGGTTTTGTACTTC
TRBJ2-1,TRBV12-3/TRBV12-4,few,TRBD2,CASSPQGLYNEQFF,TGTGCCAGCAGTCCCCAGGGACTATACAATGAGCAGTTCTTC
TRBJ2-1,TRBV9,many,TRBD2,CASSPYLAGVSTEQFF,TGTGCCAGCAGCCCTTATCTAGCGGGAGTTTCCACTGAGCAGTTCTTC
TRBJ2-4,TRBV20-1,many,TRBD1,CSARVRQGGSIQYF,TGCAGTGCTAGAGTGAGACAGGGTGGTAGTATTCAGTACTTC
TRBJ2-1,TRBV3-1,few,TRBD2,CASGPGLAGGSEQFF,TGTGCCAGCGGGCCGGGACTAGCGGGAGGTAGTGAGCAGTTCTTC
TRBJ1-1,TRBV15,NA,NA,CATSRDAVVYTEAFF,TGTGCCACCAGCAGAGATGCTGTGGTATACACTGAAGCTTTCTTT
TRBJ2-7,TRBV11-2,many,TRBD2,CASSSWDSLAGVPSYEQYF,TGTGCCAGCAGCTCGTGGGACAGTCTAGCGGGAGTACCCTCCTACGAGCAGTACTTC
TRBJ1-2,TRBV6-6,many,NA,CASSNNYGYTF,TGTGCCAGCAGCAATAACTATGGCTACACCTTC
TRBJ1-1,TRBV28,many,NA,CASSRRTEYTEAFF,TGTGCCAGCAGTCGCAGGACAGAATACACTGAAGCTTTCTTT
TRBJ1-2,TRBV10-3,many,TRBD1,CAITPDREGYGYTF,TGTGCCATCACCCCGGACAGGGAAGGCTATGGCTACACCTTC
TRBJ2-7,TRBV29-1,many,TRBD1,CSVSTGGYEQYF,TGCAGCGTTTCGACAGGGGGCTACGAGCAGTACTTC
TRBJ2-7,TRBV7-9,NA,NA,CASSFVGTYEQYF,TGTGCCAGCAGCTTTGTCGGGACGTACGAGCAGTACTTC
TRBJ2-3,TRBV5-5,NA,NA,CASRTGSDTQYF,TGTGCCAGCAGGACAGGTTCAGATACGCAGTATTTT
TRBJ2-1,TRBV20-1,few,TRBD2,CSAIAGGTSYNEQFF,TGCAGTGCTATAGCGGGAGGCACATCCTACAATGAGCAGTTCTTC
TRBJ1-1,TRBV27,NA,NA,CASSSPGLPIEAFF,TGTGCCAGCAGTTCTCCGGGACTTCCAATAGAAGCTTTCTTT
TRBJ2-2,TRBV29-1,many,TRBD1,CSVLPATGPHTGELFF,TGCAGCGTTCTACCTGCGACAGGGCCCCACACCGGGGAGCTGTTTTTT
TRBJ2-7,TRBV7-9,few,NA,CASSQGVYGYEQYF,TGTGCCAGCAGCCAAGGGGTATACGGCTACGAGCAGTACTTC
TRBJ2-7,TRBV6-2/TRBV6-3,few,NA,CASSYSSEAYEQYF,TGTGCCAGCAGTTACTCGAGTGAAGCCTACGAGCAGTACTTC
TRBJ2-5,TRBV24-1,many,NA,CATSDSSLARQQTQYF,TGTGCCACCAGTGATTCAAGTCTCGCGAGGCAACAGACCCAGTACTTC
TRBJ2-5,TRBV29-1,many,NA,CSANTGTQETQYF,TGCAGCGCCAATACAGGGACCCAAGAGACCCAGTACTTC
TRBJ1-2,TRBV19,many,TRBD1,CASSGDRVYGYTF,TGTGCCAGTAGTGGGGACAGGGTCTATGGCTACACCTTC
TRBJ1-6,TRBV7-8,many,NA,CASSFPGVDSPLHF,TGTGCCAGCAGCTTTCCAGGGGTGGATTCACCCCTCCACTTT
TRBJ1-4,TRBV11-2,many,NA,CASSLGRGGREKLFF,TGTGCCAGCAGCTTAGGTCGGGGGGGTAGGGAAAAACTGTTTTTT
TRBJ1-5,TRBV12-3/TRBV12-4,few,NA,CASSLGGEQPQHF,TGTGCCAGCAGTTTAGGGGGAGAGCAGCCCCAGCATTTT
TRBJ2-2,TRBV7-2,few,NA,CASSVVGELFF,TGTGCCAGCAGCGTCGTCGGGGAGCTGTTTTTT
TRBJ2-2,TRBV3-1,many,TRBD2,CASSLAGGSGELFF,TGTGCCAGCAGTCTAGCGGGAGGGTCCGGGGAGCTGTTTTTT
TRBJ2-1,TRBV7-8,NA,TRBD1,CASSMGQEQFF,TGTGCCAGCAGCATGGGACAGGAGCAGTTCTTC
TRBJ2-7,TRBV4-2,NA,NA,CASNWGPGTYPYEQYF,TGTGCCAGCAACTGGGGGCCCGGGACTTACCCCTACGAGCAGTACTTC
TRBJ2-5,TRBV24-1,NA,TRBD2,CATSDKVRGVQETQYF,TGTGCCACCAGTGATAAGGTGCGGGGGGTCCAAGAGACCCAGTACTTC